A single sample gave rise to the 32 T cell receptor beta chains below, sequenced in a study of molecular identifiers for immune sequencing clone quantification. TCRdb passed the PCR reads through MiXCR, listing each CDR3 protein once. Found here are approximately 630,000 distinct CDR3 sequences, roughly 27% of them singletons; the top ten hold about 0.81%. The material sequenced was naive CD8+ T cells from blood, with Jurkat cell RNA spiked in. Subset of the sample: FACS-sorted CD8+CD4-CCR7+CD45RA+ naive T cells. These receptors were collected from a human donor in good health. Some libraries in this study had Jurkat cell RNA spiked in.

Concerning this clonotype: One end of the junction is discordant with germline, which a read error may explain. The chain recombines TRBV6-5 with TRBJ2-2, with 7 bases fitting TRBD2. Looked up from germline, CDR1 is MNHEY and CDR2 is SVGAGI. The CDR3 is 15 residues long. The CDR3 nucleotides read TGTGTCAGCAGTTACCGGGACTATAACACCGGGGAGCTGTTTTTT. Protein sequence: CVSSYRDYNTGELFF.

V usage is TRBV28 and J usage is TRBJ2-1; 10 bases are a match to TRBD2. CDR3 length equals 15 residues. The ends lost 4 bases at V and 7 bases at J; junction bases unmatched: 7. CDR1 and CDR2 (germline): MDHEN, SYDVKM. CDR3 protein: CASSSGTSATNEQFF. CDR3 in DNA: TGTGCCAGCAGTTCCGGGACTAGCGCGACTAATGAGCAGTTCTTC.

V usage is TRBV4-3 and J usage is TRBJ2-7; 9 bases map to TRBD2. J lost 9 bases, V lost 1 base, and 10 bases had no gene match. The germline gives CDR1 LGHNA, CDR2 YSLEER. The CDR3 runs 15 residues. The DNA for the CDR3 is TGCGCCAGCAGCCAAGTAGTAGCGGGGGACAACGGGCAGTACTTC. Encoded protein: CASSQVVAGDNGQYF.

In the case of this clonotype: Possible read error: a much larger clone is one base away. J is TRBJ2-3 and V is TRBV6-7; possibly TRBD2 for D (6 bases). TRBV6-7 is identified as an open reading frame with a role that is uncertain. The CDR3 is made up of 14 amino acids. CDR3 region: CASSYTDRGGTQSF. The DNA for the CDR3 is TGTGCCAGCAGTTACACTGACCGGGGAGGCACGCAGTCTTTT.

V usage is TRBV21-1 and J usage is TRBJ2-5; no DNA check was done on the table's D call, TRBD1. TRBV21-1 is labeled a pseudogene. This CDR3 contains 16 residues. The CDR3 reads CASSKAVLQGSETQYF. The CDR3, as DNA: TGTGCCAGCAGCAAAGCGGTATTACAGGGGTCAGAGACCCAGTACTTC.

This clonotype was counted many times. The V and J genes are TRBV7-6 and TRBJ2-3; a possible D gene is TRBD2 (5 bases). Trimming left V 0 bases short and J 1 base short, with 5 bases between. CDR1 and CDR2 from the germline V gene are SGHVS and FNYEAQ. The CDR3 sequence is 14 residues long. CDR3 amino acids: CASSLAGGTDTQYF. Written as DNA, the CDR3 is TGTGCCAGCAGCTTAGCCGGGGGCACAGATACGCAGTATTTT.

This clonotype has only a few counts. The chain is built from TRBV6-1 and TRBJ2-1; D possibly corresponds to TRBD1 (5 bases). Between the trimmed V and J ends, which lost 6 bases and 0 bases, there was a span of 12 bases. The CDR3 extends over 15 amino acids. Germline V gene lookup returns CDR1 MNHNS and CDR2 SASEGT. CDR3 sequence: CASRGRQSSYNEQFF. CDR3 coding DNA: TGTGCCAGCAGGGGTAGACAGAGCTCCTACAATGAGCAGTTCTTC.

This clonotype was detected many times. This rearrangement joins TRBV6-6 to TRBJ2-7, with D perhaps matching TRBD2 (6 bases). The CDR3 spans 13 residues. Germline values: CDR1 MNHNY, CDR2 SVGAGI (reference sequence). V lost 7 bases to trimming and J lost 2 bases, with 12 bases between them. The CDR3 DNA follows: TGTGCCAGCACTGGGACTCTTACCTACGAGCAGTACTTC. The encoded protein is CASTGTLTYEQYF.

This clonotype occurred many times. The chain links TRBV13 to TRBJ1-1; weak D call: TRBD1 (6 bases). This CDR3 region has 14 residues. The V gene's germline CDR1 is PRHDT and CDR2 FYEKMQ (reference sequence). Trimming stripped 5 bases from V and 4 bases from J, with 14 bases between. This CDR3 reads CASSRGRGGTEAFF. The CDR3 nucleotides are TGTGCCAGCAGCCGGGGGCGCGGGGGCACTGAAGCTTTCTTT.

This clonotype was seen ten or more times. This chain links TRBV20-1 with TRBJ2-7; 7 bases align to TRBD1. CDR1 and CDR2 (germline): DFQATT, SNEGSKA (reference sequence). The CDR3 consists of 15 residues. Trimming removed 5 bases from V and 0 bases from J; junction bases left unmatched: 10. CDR3 loop: CSACRDSRLSYEQYF. DNA for the CDR3: TGCAGTGCTTGCCGGGACAGCCGTCTCTCCTACGAGCAGTACTTC.

A remark on this clonotype: One base away lies a much larger clone, so this may be a sequencing read error. This chain uses TRBV6-2 or TRBV6-3 with TRBJ2-7; the D is unclear. Trimming stripped 2 bases from V and 6 bases from J, with 8 bases between. This CDR3 region has 12 residues. Germline V lookup: CDR1 MNHEY, CDR2 SVGEGT. CDR3 nucleotide sequence: TGTGCCAGCAGTTACGGCAGTTCCGAGCAGTACTTC. It specifies CASSYGSSEQYF.

In the case of this clonotype: A much larger clone sits a single nucleotide away, making a read error possible. The conserved closing phenylalanine or tryptophan is absent in this CDR3, likely reflecting a read error. The V and J genes are TRBV5-1 and TRBJ2-3; TRBD2 matches 8 bases. The junction had 7 bases not matched to a gene; V was cut back by 0 bases and J by 4 bases. Germline-derived CDR1 and CDR2 are SGHRS and YFSETQ. The CDR3 spans 16 residues. CDR3 residues: CASSLETSAGADTQYY. The CDR3 region has the DNA TGCGCCAGCAGCTTGGAGACTAGCGCAGGGGCAGATACGCAGTATTAT.

V usage is TRBV24-1 and J usage is TRBJ1-5, with a weak D call TRBD1 (5 bases). Germline values: CDR1 KGHDR, CDR2 SFDVKD. V was pared by 11 bases and J by 2 bases, with 12 bases between. This CDR3 contains 13 residues. The CDR3 protein is CAISDRGNQPQHF. Here the CDR3 DNA reads TGTGCCATCAGCGACAGAGGCAATCAGCCCCAGCATTTT.

This clonotype was seen a handful of times. V gene TRBV13 combines with J gene TRBJ1-2, with 9 positions matching TRBD1. This CDR3 contains 14 residues. The germline V gene has CDR1 PRHDT and CDR2 FYEKMQ (reference sequence). With V trimmed by 1 base and J by 7 bases, 4 bases remained unmatched. For the CDR3, the DNA is TGTGCCAGCAGCTTAGACAGGGGGCCCTCTGGCTACACCTTC. It codes for CASSLDRGPSGYTF.

This clonotype has just one count. A read error may explain this, as a much larger clone is one base away. V and J are TRBV30 and TRBJ1-1, with D hard to call. The V gene's germline CDR1 is GTSNPN and CDR2 SVGIG (reference sequence). The CDR3 spans 12 residues. The CDR3 sequence: CACSDQNTEASF. The CDR3 nucleotides are TGTGCCTGTTCAGACCAGAACACTGAAGCTTCCTTT.

V usage is TRBV4-3 and J usage is TRBJ2-7; D might be TRBD1 (6 bases). This CDR3 spans 14 amino acids. Germline V CDR1 and CDR2: LGHNA, YSLEER. Between the trimmed V and J ends, which lost 3 bases and 3 bases, there was a span of 12 bases. CDR3 nucleotides: TGCGCCAGCAGCCAGTCCCGGACAGACTACGAGCAGTACTTC. Protein: CASSQSRTDYEQYF.

This chain joins TRBV7-9 and TRBJ1-2; TRBD1 might be the D (6 bases). The ends were cut back, 4 bases at V and 8 bases at J, with 23 bases in the middle. Germline V lookup: CDR1 SEHNR, CDR2 FQNEAQ (reference sequence). The length of the CDR3 is 16 residues. This CDR3 is CASSSQPLTGILGYTF. The CDR3 DNA reads as TGTGCCAGCAGCTCCCAACCTTTGACAGGCATTCTCGGCTACACCTTC.

Here the CDR3 reads CASSYPLQPQHF. The CDR3 DNA follows: TGTGCCAGCAGTTACCCCCTCCAGCCCCAGCATTTT. The chain joins TRBV6-2 or TRBV6-3 to TRBJ1-5; no clear D gene. The CDR3 consists of 12 residues. The V gene lost 2 bases and the J gene lost 7 bases, with 6 bases spanning the gap. Per the germline V gene, CDR1 is MNHEY and CDR2 is SVGEGT.

V gene TRBV7-2 combines with J gene TRBJ2-7; no definite D call. The germline V and J ends were trimmed by 3 bases and 0 bases, with 9 bases remaining between them. Germline assignment: CDR1 SGHTA and CDR2 FQGNSA. There are 14 residues in the CDR3. CDR3 amino acids: CASSFEWGSYEQYF. The CDR3, as DNA: TGTGCCAGCAGCTTTGAGTGGGGCTCCTACGAGCAGTACTTC.

On this clonotype: The conserved phenylalanine or tryptophan is not found at the CDR3 terminus, so this likely reflects a read error. This rearrangement joins TRBV24-1 to TRBJ2-3, with D unresolved. In germline, CDR1 is KGHDR, CDR2 SFDVKD. CDR3 size: 15 residues. V was cut by 0 bases and J by 4 bases, with 10 bases left in between. DNA for the CDR3: TGTGCCACCAGTGATTTGGTTGGGGAATCAGATACGCAGTATTAT. Protein product: CATSDLVGESDTQYY.

In its sample, this clonotype was seen many times. J is TRBJ1-5 and V is TRBV2, with D unresolved. Trimming pared 5 bases from V and 5 bases from J, leaving 19 bases between. CDR3 length: 16 amino acids. Germline CDR1 SNHLY, CDR2 FYNNEI. CDR3 region: CASSPGASPSDQPQHF. CDR3 DNA sequence: TGTGCCAGCAGTCCTGGTGCCAGTCCCAGTGATCAGCCCCAGCATTTT.

The chain links TRBV12-3 or TRBV12-4 to TRBJ1-6, with D perhaps matching TRBD1 (6 bases). V was trimmed by 4 bases and J by 7 bases, leaving 11 bases between them. The CDR3 consists of 14 residues. The CDR3 reads CASSSGGWNSPLHF. The CDR3, as DNA: TGTGCCAGCAGTTCTGGGGGCTGGAATTCACCCCTCCACTTT.

As to this clonotype: This could be a read error, since a much larger clone is one nucleotide away. The rearrangement links TRBV7-9 to TRBJ2-7; 9 bases are a match to TRBD1. The CDR3 has 15 amino acids. CDR1 is SEHNR, CDR2 FQNEAQ, per germline (reference sequence). Here the CDR3 reads CARSWGTGPSYEQYF. The CDR3, as DNA: TGTGCCCGCAGCTGGGGGACAGGGCCATCCTACGAGCAGTACTTC.

This clonotype was seen just once. The chain is built from TRBV2 and TRBJ2-7, with TRBD1 matching 8 bases. There are 16 residues in the CDR3. Germline lookup yields CDR1 SNHLY and CDR2 FYNNEI. Trimming removed 2 bases from V and 0 bases from J; junction bases left unmatched: 6. CDR3 sequence (DNA): TGTGCCAGCAGTGAATACCGGGACAGGAGCTCCTACGAGCAGTACTTC. Translated, it gives CASSEYRDRSSYEQYF.

This clonotype was found once. An end of the junction differs from the germline gene, which may be a read error. The chain links TRBV13 to TRBJ2-2, with a weak D call TRBD2 (5 bases). The CDR3 loop spans 19 amino acids. Germline V lookup: CDR1 PRHDT, CDR2 FYEKMQ (reference sequence). This CDR3 is CTSSLKAAGESYDTGELFF. CDR3 nucleotide sequence: TGTACCAGCAGCTTAAAGGCAGCCGGGGAGTCTTATGACACCGGGGAGCTGTTTTTT.

This clonotype appeared once. The gene calls are TRBV16 and TRBJ2-7; D uncertain. This CDR3 has 17 amino acids. The V gene's germline CDR1 is KGHSY and CDR2 FQNENV. The V end lost 0 bases, the J end lost 1 base, and 16 bases lay between the germline ends. As DNA, the CDR3 is TGTGCCAGCAGCCAATCCGCGCCCTTGGGGTCTTCCTACGAGCAGTACTTC. This translates into CASSQSAPLGSSYEQYF. The variable domain in full, with the rest retrieved from reference TRBV16 and TRBJ2-7, is GEEVAQTPKHLVRGEGQKAKLYCAPIKGHSYVFWYQQVLKNEFKFLISFQNENVFDETGMPKERFSAKCLPNSPCSLEIQATKLEDSAVYFCASSQSAPLGSSYEQYFGPGTRLTVT.

The gene calls are TRBV28 and TRBJ2-7; 9 nucleotides agree with TRBD2. Germline V lookup: CDR1 MDHEN, CDR2 SYDVKM. This CDR3 region has 14 residues. The trim removed 7 bases at V and 0 bases at J, leaving 4 bases unmatched. The CDR3 DNA sequence: TGTGCCAGCAACCTAGCGGGGACCTCCTACGAGCAGTACTTC. Translating gives CASNLAGTSYEQYF. Full variable domain (rest looked up from reference TRBV28 and TRBJ2-7): DVKVTQSSRYLVKRTGEKVFLECVQDMDHENMFWYRQDPGLGLRLIYFSYDVKMKEKGDIPEGYSVSREKKERFSLILESASTNQTSMYLCASNLAGTSYEQYFGPGTRLTVT.

The gene calls are TRBV9 and TRBJ1-4, with D possibly TRBD1 on 5 matching bases. The CDR3 consists of 15 residues. CDR1 SGDLS and CDR2 YYNGEE come from the germline V gene. The ends were cut back, 0 bases at V and 5 bases at J, with 11 bases in the middle. DNA for the CDR3: TGTGCCAGCAGCGTAGGTAGCGGACAAAATGAAAAACTGTTTTTT. Protein product: CASSVGSGQNEKLFF.

This clonotype was recorded many times. The chain couples TRBV5-1 to TRBJ2-7; 7 bases agree with TRBD1. This CDR3 region has 13 residues. The ends lost 4 bases at V and 7 bases at J; junction bases unmatched: 8. CDR1 is SGHRS, CDR2 YFSETQ, per germline. The CDR3 DNA sequence: TGCGCCAGCAGCGTGACAGGGTTTGGGGAGCAGTACTTC. This codes for CASSVTGFGEQYF.

Turning to this clonotype: A much larger clone differs from this one at a single base, so this may be a read error. The CDR3 sequence is CASSPPGSADTQYF. The DNA of the CDR3 is TGCGCCAGCAGCCCACCCGGGTCCGCAGATACGCAGTATTTT. The gene calls are TRBV4-1 and TRBJ2-3; no definite D call. The CDR3 has 14 residues. Trimming removed 4 bases at V and 4 bases at J, with 12 bases between. Germline V gives CDR1 MGHRA, CDR2 YSYEKL.

The rearrangement links TRBV12-3 or TRBV12-4 to TRBJ1-2, with D possibly being TRBD1 (5 bases). The CDR3 has 13 residues. V lost 6 bases to trimming and J lost 3 bases, with 11 bases between them. CDR3 sequence (DNA): TGTGCCAGCAGCTTGACAGCACACTATGGCTACACCTTC. Protein sequence: CASSLTAHYGYTF.

The table lists this clonotype with many counts. CDR3 DNA sequence: TGTGCCAGTAGTACCGGGACACCGTACGAGCAGTACTTC. Translating gives CASSTGTPYEQYF. The genes are TRBV6-2 or TRBV6-3 and TRBJ2-7; perhaps TRBD1 as D (6 bases). This CDR3 comprises 13 residues. Trimming left V 9 bases short and J 4 bases short, with 16 bases between. Germline-derived CDR1 and CDR2 are MNHEY and SVGEGT.